The following is a T cell receptor beta chain sequence with its context. Its target is unknown. The data were obtained in a study of T cell responses to AZD1222 COVID-19 vaccine. Study-level background: Pooled samples include second doses given at about 4 or 12 weeks.

Whole-study results and caveats: With two AZD1222 doses given, Spike-specific TCR breadth and depth both rose. Sampled repertoires all dated from after the peak T cell response.

The V gene's germline CDR1 is MGHRA and CDR2 YSYEKL. V was shortened by 0 bases and J by 1 base, with 7 bases between the two germline ends. This CDR3 contains 15 residues. Clones were read by immunoSEQ multiplex PCR, and TCRdb kept only the in-frame ones, dropping some. The sample lists 150,000 to 160,000 clones; about nine tenths were seen once. This TCR derives from an adult in good health. The chain is built from TRBV4-1 and TRBJ2-1; D possibly corresponds to TRBD2 (5 bases). The sequenced sample was peripheral blood, obtained on day 0 of AZD1222 vaccination. CDR3 sequence (DNA): TGCGCCAGCAGCCAAGATAGCGCGTCCTACAATGAGCAGTTCTTC. Encoded protein: CASSQDSASYNEQFF.